A selection of T cell receptor beta chains follows, all from one sample in a study of CD8+ T cells in alopecia areata. The repertoire was sequenced with immunoSEQ multiplex PCR; TCRdb's copy has only in-frame clones and lacks some. The table lists 150,000 to 200,000 clones, 45% to 60% of them singletons, with over 4% in the top ten. Sample: CD4+ T cells sorted from blood. These receptors were collected from a human donor in good health. Both conserved end residues are part of each CDR3. A D gene is named only where the DNA matches it firmly. Rows give clone size only sometimes, using once, few, many, or a class for an expanded clone.

NA	12	TRBV6-5	NA	TRBJ2-7	CASTSGAYEQYF	TGTGCCAGCACCTCAGGCGCCTACGAGCAGTACTTC
NA	15	TRBV6-5	NA	TRBJ2-6	CASTLGASGANVLTF	TGTGCCAGCACCCTCGGGGCCTCTGGGGCCAACGTCCTGACTTTC
few	13	TRBV29-1	NA	TRBJ1-1	CSVHRSAGTEAFF	TGCAGCGTCCACCGCAGTGCGGGGACTGAAGCTTTCTTT
NA	14	TRBV30	NA	TRBJ1-2	CAWSVRVGGYGYTF	TGTGCCTGGAGTGTTAGAGTGGGAGGCTATGGCTACACCTTC
NA	13	TRBV29-1	TRBD2	TRBJ2-1	CSVARLAGDEQFF	TGCAGCGTTGCCCGGTTAGCGGGAGATGAGCAGTTCTTC
NA	10	TRBV29-1	NA	TRBJ2-5	CSVEEVTLNF	TGCAGCGTTGAAGAGGTCACCTTGAACTTC
few	14	TRBV7-6	NA	TRBJ1-2	CASSRTEGRDGYTF	TGTGCCAGCAGCAGAACGGAGGGGAGGGATGGCTACACCTTC
many	15	TRBV7-2	TRBD1	TRBJ2-7	CASTGQGVGSYEQYF	TGTGCCAGCACCGGACAGGGGGTTGGCTCCTACGAGCAGTACTTC
NA	13	TRBV5-1	NA	TRBJ1-5	CASSRGANQPQHF	TGCGCCAGCAGCCGGGGGGCGAATCAGCCCCAGCATTTT
once	15	TRBV29-1	NA	TRBJ1-1	CSVGNRGTMNTEAFF	TGCAGCGTTGGGAATCGGGGGACGATGAACACTGAAGCTTTCTTT
NA	14	TRBV29-1	NA	TRBJ1-2	CSVEELAVNYAYTF	TGCAGCGTTGAAGAGTTGGCGGTAAACTATGCCTACACCTTC
NA	18	TRBV9	TRBD2	TRBJ2-4	CASSVGLANDLAKNIQYF	TGTGCCAGCAGCGTAGGACTAGCGAACGATCTAGCCAAAAACATTCAGTACTTC
few	16	TRBV27	TRBD2	TRBJ2-1	CASSWGLASSYNEQFF	TGTGCCAGCAGTTGGGGACTAGCGAGCTCCTACAATGAGCAGTTCTTC
NA	13	TRBV30	NA	TRBJ1-4	CARTSGFNEKLFF	TGTGCCCGGACTAGCGGCTTTAATGAAAAACTGTTTTTT
few	12	TRBV7-9	NA	TRBJ1-1	CASSFAFTEAFF	TGTGCCAGCAGCTTTGCATTCACTGAAGCTTTCTTT
NA	13	TRBV5-6	NA	TRBJ1-1	CASSLSRTSEAFF	TGTGCCAGCAGCTTGAGTCGGACTTCTGAAGCTTTCTTT
NA	16	TRBV11-3	NA	TRBJ2-3	CASSLDLTRCLDTQYF	TGTGCCAGCAGCTTAGATCTTACTAGATGTCTCGATACGCAGTATTTT
NA	12	TRBV11-2	TRBD2	TRBJ2-1	CASSSQTSKQFF	TGTGCCAGCAGCTCCCAGACTAGCAAGCAGTTCTTC
NA	15	TRBV5-1	NA	TRBJ2-3	CASSFGTTATDTQYF	TGCGCCAGCAGCTTCGGTACGACAGCCACAGATACGCAGTATTTT
few	14	TRBV4-1	TRBD1	TRBJ1-5	CASRAFQGGQPQHF	TGCGCCAGTCGCGCTTTCCAGGGGGGTCAGCCCCAGCATTTT
NA	14	TRBV7-3	TRBD2	TRBJ2-7	CASSPTSASYEQYF	TGTGCCAGCAGCCCGACTAGCGCCTCCTACGAGCAGTACTTC
NA	14	TRBV6-1	TRBD1	TRBJ1-1	CASSRTGVNTEAFF	TGTGCCAGCAGCCGGACAGGGGTGAACACTGAAGCTTTCTTT
NA	13	TRBV5-4	NA	TRBJ2-5	CASSLPGQETQYF	TGTGCCAGCAGCTTGCCAGGGCAAGAGACCCAGTACTTC
NA	14	TRBV9	NA	TRBJ1-5	CASSVKPGRQPQHF	TGTGCCAGCAGCGTAAAGCCCGGGAGGCAGCCCCAGCATTTT
NA	15	TRBV19	NA	TRBJ2-2	CASRPGTTNTGELFF	TGTGCCAGTAGGCCGGGGACCACGAACACCGGGGAGCTGTTTTTT
NA	12	TRBV30	NA	TRBJ2-1	CAWSVSSGQQFF	TGTGCCTGGAGTGTTTCCTCGGGACAGCAGTTCTTC
NA	15	TRBV2	TRBD1	TRBJ2-2	CASSRTTGNSGELFF	TGTGCCAGCAGCCGAACGACAGGGAATTCCGGGGAGCTGTTTTTT
once	14	TRBV29-1	TRBD2	TRBJ2-5	CSAGTSGSGGTQYF	TGCAGCGCCGGAACGTCCGGCAGCGGGGGGACCCAGTACTTC
few	14	TRBV5-1	NA	TRBJ2-5	CASSSGTPVDTQYF	TGCGCCAGCAGCTCCGGGACTCCGGTTGACACCCAGTACTTC
NA	13	TRBV4-1	NA	TRBJ2-5	CASSQASQETQYF	TGCGCCAGCAGCCAAGCTAGCCAAGAGACCCAGTACTTC
NA	13	TRBV29-1	TRBD1	TRBJ2-1	CSVESGQSNEQFF	TGCAGCGTTGAGTCGGGACAGAGCAATGAGCAGTTCTTC
NA	13	TRBV2	NA	TRBJ1-2	CASSDTGNRGYTF	TGTGCCAGCAGCGATACAGGGAATCGTGGCTACACCTTC
NA	12	TRBV6-5	NA	TRBJ1-5	CASSEHNQPQHF	TGTGCCAGCAGTGAGCACAATCAGCCCCAGCATTTT
NA	14	TRBV15	NA	TRBJ1-5	CATSRVGGNQPQHF	TGTGCCACCAGCAGAGTCGGGGGGAATCAGCCCCAGCATTTT
NA	18	TRBV18	TRBD1	TRBJ2-1	CASSDKITTGVLFNEQFF	TGTGCCAGCTCAGACAAAATTACCACAGGGGTCCTTTTCAATGAGCAGTTCTTC
NA	14	TRBV4-2	NA	TRBJ2-3	CASSHLTQLDTQYF	TGTGCCAGCAGCCATCTTACCCAGTTAGATACGCAGTATTTT
once	15	TRBV7-9	NA	TRBJ1-5	CASSLATGPNQPQHF	TGTGCCAGCAGCTTGGCGACAGGCCCCAATCAGCCCCAGCATTTT
NA	16	TRBV28	NA	TRBJ1-2	CASRKFKAGFFYGYTF	TGTGCCAGCAGGAAATTCAAGGCAGGGTTTTTCTATGGCTACACCTTC
NA	15	TRBV7-2	NA	TRBJ2-5	CASRFNSGGPPTQYF	TGTGCCAGCAGATTTAATAGCGGAGGCCCCCCGACCCAGTACTTC
NA	11	TRBV10-3	NA	TRBJ2-1	CAISGGYEQFF	TGTGCCATCAGTGGGGGGTATGAGCAGTTCTTC
NA	15	TRBV28	NA	TRBJ2-7	CASSTRDGPSYEQYF	TGTGCCAGCAGCACCCGGGACGGACCCTCCTACGAGCAGTACTTC
NA	16	TRBV30	TRBD1	TRBJ1-1	CAWSVYPGQRNTEAFF	TGTGCCTGGAGTGTGTACCCGGGACAGCGGAACACTGAAGCTTTCTTT
few	16	TRBV27	TRBD2	TRBJ2-6	CASRLAGASGANVLTF	TGTGCCAGCAGGCTAGCGGGAGCATCTGGGGCCAACGTCCTGACTTTC
NA	14	TRBV29-1	TRBD2	TRBJ2-5	CSVGVAAGGQTQYF	TGCAGCGTGGGTGTGGCGGCGGGAGGACAGACCCAGTACTTC
NA	14	TRBV6-6	NA	TRBJ1-1	CASSSPPGVAEAFF	TGTGCCAGCAGTTCCCCCCCGGGCGTGGCTGAAGCTTTCTTT
NA	12	TRBV6-1	NA	TRBJ1-2	CASSEAGDGYTF	TGTGCCAGCAGTGAAGCAGGGGACGGCTACACCTTC
NA	17	TRBV4-1	TRBD2	TRBJ2-2	CASSLKWTSGRAGELFF	TGCGCCAGCAGCCTCAAGTGGACTAGCGGGAGGGCCGGGGAGCTGTTTTTT
few	10	TRBV19	NA	TRBJ2-3	CASGDRTQYF	TGTGCCAGTGGCGACAGAACGCAGTATTTT
once	12	TRBV15	NA	TRBJ2-4	CATSRDTGFQYF	TGTGCCACCAGCAGAGATACAGGGTTCCAGTACTTC
NA	14	TRBV5-1	NA	TRBJ2-2	CASSLNWNAGELFF	TGCGCCAGCAGCTTGAACTGGAACGCCGGGGAGCTGTTTTTT
few	16	TRBV29-1	NA	TRBJ2-7	CSVGGRRPESSYEQYF	TGCAGCGTTGGTGGCAGGCGGCCCGAGAGCTCCTACGAGCAGTACTTC
NA	15	TRBV9	NA	TRBJ2-3	CASSEQPTPPDTQYF	TGTGCCAGCAGCGAACAACCCACCCCCCCAGATACGCAGTATTTT
NA	10	TRBV6-1	NA	TRBJ1-1	CATGFTEAFF	TGTGCCACCGGCTTCACTGAAGCTTTCTTT
NA	16	TRBV29-1	NA	TRBJ2-6	CSATPGPLSGANVLTF	TGCAGCGCCACCCCGGGACCGCTCTCTGGGGCCAACGTCCTGACTTTC
few	14	TRBV5-6	NA	TRBJ1-1	CASSLAGRNTEAFF	TGTGCCAGCAGCTTGGCAGGGAGGAACACTGAAGCTTTCTTT
NA	11	TRBV4-1	NA	TRBJ2-1	CASSYGTSQFF	TGCGCCAGCAGCTACGGGACTTCACAGTTCTTC